By sample fraction, the clone carrying this TCR beta chain is medium-sized (0.01 to 0.1%). Its antigen remains unknown. Germline V gene data show CDR1 as MNHNS and CDR2 as SASEGT. This CDR3 region has 15 residues. Losses at the gene ends were 10 bases for V and 3 bases for J; bases not matched to a gene: 14. No patient received treatment before thyroid surgery. TCRdb ran MiXCR on the PCR reads. The sample carries around 28,000 clones, over 10% recorded once. This sample was included in a study of metastatic and nonmetastatic thyroid tumors. Study results and limitations: The reported finding was significantly higher TCR beta diversity in malignant thyroid tumors relative to benign nodules, in blood and tumor.

The clonotype originates from a female donor with papillary thyroid cancer or a benign thyroid nodule (not recorded which). Some clones in this sample may be carry-over from other donors' samples. The chain joins TRBV6-1 to TRBJ2-7; 8 bases match TRBD2. What was sequenced was blood. DNA for the CDR3: TGTGCCACCCGCGATAATAGCGGGGCGCTCTACGAGCAGTACTTC. Protein: CATRDNSGALYEQYF.